This T cell receptor (beta chain) was recorded in a study of blood T cell repertoires in COVID-19. Looking at the study overall: Collection of acute and convalescent COVID-19 samples took place in the United States, Italy and Spain. The cDNA or gDNA used as material had been derived from T cells, B-cell-depleted T cells, or PBMCs.

In the study's own analysis: From reference gene primer amplification, estimates of nucleated cell counts were derived. Some clones are missing from TCRdb's copy, which holds only in-frame ones; the method was immunoSEQ multiplex PCR. The DNA gave D and trimming, while V, J and clone size come from that table. Here the sample spans roughly 100,000 clones, 81% being singletons. Germline V gene data show CDR1 as MDHEN and CDR2 as SYDVKM. This CDR3 comprises 15 residues. The germline V and J ends were trimmed by 1 base and 4 bases, with 13 bases remaining between them. What was sequenced was peripheral blood. The chain carries TRBV28 and TRBJ1-2; possibly TRBD1 for D (5 bases). The receptor's source is a man older than 75 with acute or convalescent COVID-19. DNA for the CDR3: TGTGCCAGCAGTTTATCCCCAAGGAGGGGCTATGGCTACACCTTC. It specifies CASSLSPRRGYGYTF.